A single sample gave rise to the 30 T cell receptor beta chains below, sequenced in a study of post-analysis software for immune sequencing data (dated by TCRdb to between 2014 and 2016). Their cognate antigens are unknown. The library was obtained by PCR. The listed sequencing device is Illumina HiSeq 2500. Unique molecular identifiers were incorporated into TCR beta cDNA libraries to reduce PCR and sequencing biases. In TCRdb, the public reads were trimmed at Q25 with fastp and aligned with MiXCR, with productive beta chains retained. Rows with one shared CDR3 protein collapse into an entry with the most common genes and DNA. Within this sample are some 260,000 distinct CDR3 sequences, with about 40% of them counted one time only. Less than 6% of the sample rests with the top ten. Overall results and qualifications from the work: About 5 TRBV segments, including TRBV5-6, TRBV5-1 and TRBV20-1, were significantly more frequent in patients than controls.

Sequenced sample: blood. The origin of the receptors is a girl between 10 and 17 years old with multiple sclerosis.

The chain carries TRBV5-1 and TRBJ2-1, with TRBD2 matching 13 bases. The length of the CDR3 is 16 residues. CDR1 SGHRS and CDR2 YFSETQ come from the germline V gene. Losses at the gene ends were 5 bases for V and 4 bases for J; bases not matched to a gene: 6. The CDR3 coding sequence is TGCGCCAGCAGAACTAGCGGGGGGGCCGGTTACAATGAGCAGTTCTTC. Translation gives CASRTSGGAGYNEQFF.

The sample holds many counts of this clonotype. V and J are TRBV12-3 or TRBV12-4 and TRBJ1-5; the D gene is possibly TRBD1 (6 bases). V was clipped by 2 bases and J by 5 bases, with 16 bases between them. The CDR3 runs 16 residues. For the CDR3, the DNA is TGTGCCAGCAGTTTACGCGTACGACAGGATTATCAGCCCCAGCATTTT. It translates to CASSLRVRQDYQPQHF.

In its sample, this clonotype was seen many times. The CDR3 DNA follows: TGCGCCAGCAGTGACAAGCGGGGGCCCTCCTACAATGAGCAGTTCTTC. This codes for CASSDKRGPSYNEQFF. J is TRBJ2-1 and V is TRBV10-1; 8 nucleotides line up with TRBD2. The V and J ends lost 3 bases and 0 bases, in that order; junction bases with no gene match: 4. The CDR3 runs to 16 residues. CDR1 WNHNN and CDR2 SYGVQD come from the germline V gene (reference sequence).

On this clonotype: A much larger clone is a single base away; this may be a read error. The V call is TRBV6-5, the J call TRBJ1-1; D is possibly TRBD1 (5 bases). The V gene's germline CDR1 is MNHEY and CDR2 SVGAGI. CDR3 length equals 16 residues. The DNA for the CDR3 is TGTGCGGCGAGAGGAATCTGGGGGTCATTAATGACTGAAGTTTTCTTT. Its protein product is CAARGIWGSLMTEVFF.

This clonotype occurred many times. The chain recombines TRBV20-1 with TRBJ2-5; D assignment may be TRBD1 or TRBD2 (5 bases each). V lost 6 bases and J lost 3, with 20 bases in between. Germline CDR1 and CDR2: DFQATT and SNEGSKA (reference sequence). The CDR3 has 15 amino acids. The CDR3 protein is CSAPVAGTREETQYF. The CDR3 bases are TGCAGTGCACCCGTCGCCGGGACGCGAGAAGAGACCCAGTACTTC.

This clonotype was observed at least ten times. The rearrangement uses TRBV24-1 and TRBJ1-6; D is unresolved. The CDR3 runs 15 residues. Trimming stripped 1 base from V and 10 bases from J, with 13 bases between. The V gene's germline CDR1 is KGHDR and CDR2 SFDVKD. Here the CDR3 reads CATSDLGRPQSPLHF. The CDR3 region has the DNA TGTGCCACCAGTGATTTAGGCCGCCCTCAGTCACCCCTCCACTTT.

The chain couples TRBV28 to TRBJ2-1, with 14 bases aligning to TRBD2. Trimming removed 6 bases from V and 4 bases from J; junction bases left unmatched: 8. CDR1 and CDR2 (germline): MDHEN, SYDVKM. The CDR3 totals 17 residues. As DNA, the CDR3 is TGTGCCAGCAGAACGGGACTAGCGGGGGATCGTTACAATGAGCAGTTCTTC. This encodes CASRTGLAGDRYNEQFF.

The chain carries TRBV12-3 or TRBV12-4 and TRBJ1-2; D gene unclear. The V end was cut by 1 base, the J end by 2 bases, with 8 bases between. CDR3 length equals 14 residues. The CDR3 here is CASSLEEGNYGYTF. The CDR3 DNA is TGTGCCAGCAGTTTAGAAGAGGGAAACTATGGCTACACCTTC.

This clonotype was detected many times. The V call is TRBV5-6, the J call TRBJ2-5; D is ambiguous. V lost 4 bases to trimming and J lost 1 base, with 11 bases between them. Germline V gene sequence: CDR1 SGHDT, CDR2 YYEEEE. The CDR3 covers 14 residues. CDR3 protein: CASSPPVPQETQYF. The CDR3 region has the DNA TGTGCCAGCAGCCCTCCGGTCCCCCAAGAGACCCAGTACTTC.

This clonotype was recorded a few times. The rearrangement uses TRBV5-1 and TRBJ2-7, with D tentatively TRBD1 (5 bases). V gave up 2 bases and J gave up 0 bases, with 9 bases separating them. There are 14 residues in the CDR3. Germline V gene lookup returns CDR1 SGHRS and CDR2 YFSETQ. The CDR3 region has the DNA TGCGCCAGCAGCTTCAAGGGGCCCTCCTACGAGCAGTACTTC. Amino acid sequence: CASSFKGPSYEQYF.

This clonotype appeared many times. The rearrangement uses TRBV6-4 and TRBJ2-3, with TRBD2 matching 8 bases. This CDR3 has 15 amino acids. The germline CDR1 and CDR2 sequences are MRHNA and SNTAGT. V gave up 0 bases and J gave up 6 bases; unmatched junction bases: 5. As DNA, the CDR3 is TGTGCCAGCAGTGACTCCGGACTAGCTTCGGATACGCAGTATTTT. Translating it yields CASSDSGLASDTQYF.

With regard to this clonotype: A much larger clone sits a single nucleotide away, making a read error possible. This chain joins TRBV7-9 and TRBJ2-1; D possibly uses TRBD1 or TRBD2 (5 bases each). The germline V gene has CDR1 SEHNR and CDR2 FQNEAQ (reference sequence). The CDR3 is 19 amino acids. The CDR3 is CACSALLGTTTTPYNEQFF. The CDR3 nucleotides read TGTGCCTGCAGCGCCCTGTTAGGGACCACTACAACCCCTTACAATGAGCAGTTCTTC. The full variable domain, completed using reference TRBV7-9 and TRBJ2-1, is DTGVSQNPRHKITKRGQNVTFRCDPISEHNRLYWYRQTLGQGPEFLTYFQNEAQLEKSRLLSDRFSAERPKGSFSTLEIQRTEQGDSAMYLCACSALLGTTTTPYNEQFFGPGTRLTVL.

The sample holds many counts of this clonotype. The V gene is TRBV6-5, the J gene TRBJ1-4; TRBD1 aligns across 9 bases. Germline trimming cut 0 bases from V and 7 bases from J; bases unmatched to any gene: 6. The CDR3 covers 16 residues. The germline CDR1 and CDR2 sequences are MNHEY and SVGAGI. The CDR3 loop reads CASSYSVGTGSEKLFF. The CDR3 DNA is TGTGCCAGCAGTTACTCCGTAGGGACAGGGTCTGAAAAACTGTTTTTT.

The chain combines TRBV11-2 with TRBJ1-6; possibly TRBD1 for D (6 bases). CDR1 and CDR2 from the germline V gene are SGHAT and FQNNGV. Trimming cost V 3 bases and J 6 bases, with 12 bases left between them. This CDR3 has 15 amino acids. CDR3 DNA sequence: TGTGCCAGCAGCTTTAGTCCAGGGGCTAATTCACCCCTCCACTTT. Residues: CASSFSPGANSPLHF. Supplemented by reference TRBV11-2 and TRBJ1-6, the full variable domain reads EAGVAQSPRYKIIEKRQSVAFWCNPISGHATLYWYQQILGQGPKLLIQFQNNGVVDDSQLPKDRFSAERLKGVDSTLKIQPAKLEDSAVYLCASSFSPGANSPLHFGNGTRLTVT.

This clonotype was detected once. The rearrangement joins TRBV7-9 to TRBJ2-7; D is unclear. CDR1 and CDR2 from the germline V gene are SEHNR and FQNEAQ (reference sequence). This CDR3 contains 17 residues. The ends were cut back, 8 bases at V and 2 bases at J, with 25 bases in the middle. The CDR3 spells CASQPRGEEYLTYEQYF. In DNA form, the CDR3 reads TGTGCCAGCCAGCCTCGAGGAGAAGAATACCTTACCTACGAGCAGTACTTC.

A note on this clonotype: It may be a read error: a sequence one base away is much more abundant. The CDR3 reads CSSSLGSLDPPQHF. The CDR3, as DNA: TGTTCCAGCAGCCTCGGAAGTCTTGATCCGCCCCAGCATTTT. The gene calls are TRBV7-9 and TRBJ1-5; D remains ambiguous. Germline V lookup: CDR1 SEHNR, CDR2 FQNEAQ (reference sequence). The CDR3 extends over 14 amino acids.

About this clonotype itself: With a much larger clone just one base away, this may be a read error. The chain recombines TRBV7-2 with TRBJ1-2; tentatively, D is TRBD1 (5 bases). Germline loops: CDR1 SGHTA, CDR2 FQGNSA. The CDR3 has 14 amino acids. V was trimmed by 4 bases and J by 1 base, leaving 10 bases between them. Written as DNA, the CDR3 is TGTGCCAGCAGCTGGTTCGACAGTAACTATGGCTACACCTTC. Protein: CASSWFDSNYGYTF.

The rearrangement joins TRBV10-3 to TRBJ2-5; D perhaps matches TRBD2 (6 bases). The J call could be wrong; TRBJ2-7 is a better fit for the DNA end. The CDR3 sequence is 15 residues long. CDR1 and CDR2 (germline): ENHRY, SYGVKD. CDR3 region: CAIRQSPSEPYEQYF. The CDR3 nucleotides read TGTGCCATCAGGCAGTCGCCTAGCGAGCCCTACGAGCAGTACTTC.

This clonotype was seen many times. A much larger clonotype is one base distant, so this may be a read error. This chain uses TRBV28 with TRBJ2-6, with no clear D. Per the germline V gene, CDR1 is MDHEN and CDR2 is SYDVKM. CDR3 length: 14 amino acids. V dropped 3 bases and J dropped 0 bases, with 3 bases sitting between them. Written as DNA, the CDR3 is TGTGCCAGCAGTTTTCACTCTGGGGCCAACGTCCTGACTTTC. This codes for CASSFHSGANVLTF.

This chain links TRBV3-1 with TRBJ2-1; D remains unclear. The CDR3 totals 13 residues. CDR1 and CDR2 from the germline V gene are LGHDT and YNNKEL (reference sequence). The V and J ends lost 1 base and 13 bases respectively, with 14 bases between them. The CDR3 sequence: CASSQGTQETQFF. In nucleotides, the CDR3 is TGTGCCAGCAGCCAAGGGACCCAGGAGACCCAGTTCTTC.

This clonotype was detected only a few times. The V call is TRBV15, the J call TRBJ2-7; D is perhaps TRBD1 (6 bases). The V gene lost 5 bases and the J gene lost 0 bases, with 14 bases spanning the gap. The germline CDR1 and CDR2 sequences are LNHNV and YYDKDF (reference sequence). The CDR3 has 15 residues. CDR3 in DNA: TGTGCCACCAGCCTCCTACCAGGGGCCTCCTACGAGCAGTACTTC. Translation gives CATSLLPGASYEQYF. Filled out from reference TRBV15 and TRBJ2-7, the complete variable domain reads DAMVIQNPRYQVTQFGKPVTLSCSQTLNHNVMYWYQQKSSQAPKLLFHYYDKDFNNEADTPDNFQSRRPNTSFCFLDIRSPGLGDTAMYLCATSLLPGASYEQYFGPGTRLTVT.

This chain uses TRBV4-2 with TRBJ2-7; D gene unclear. The CDR3 totals 14 residues. The V gene's germline CDR1 is LGHNA and CDR2 YNFKEQ. The V and J ends lost 4 bases and 1 base respectively, with 11 bases between them. CDR3 amino acids: CASSLGIISYEQYF. The CDR3 DNA is TGTGCCAGCAGCCTAGGGATCATATCCTACGAGCAGTACTTC.

The chain employs TRBV20-1 and TRBJ2-5; 11 nucleotides match TRBD2. The J call may be in error: the DNA end matches TRBJ2-7 better. The CDR3 has 14 residues. Germline CDR1 DFQATT, CDR2 SNEGSKA (reference sequence). Here the CDR3 reads CSVRLAGQTYEQYF. In nucleotides, the CDR3 is TGCAGTGTCCGACTAGCGGGACAAACCTACGAGCAGTACTTC.

Remarks on this clonotype: Since a much larger clone is just one base distant, this may be a read error. This chain joins TRBV7-3 and TRBJ2-6; 7 bases align to TRBD1. This CDR3 has 18 amino acids. In germline, CDR1 is SGHTA, CDR2 FQGTGA. The CDR3 region is CASSLTWTGMSGANVPTF. CDR3 DNA sequence: TGTGCCAGCAGCTTAACTTGGACAGGCATGTCTGGGGCCAACGTCCCGACTTTC.

This clonotype showed up many times. The genes are TRBV12-3 or TRBV12-4 and TRBJ1-5; D perhaps matches TRBD1 (6 bases). V dropped 2 bases and J dropped 6 bases, with 20 bases sitting between them. The CDR3 length is 17 residues. CDR3 region: CASSLSPLVGAAQPQHF. The CDR3 DNA follows: TGTGCCAGCAGTTTAAGCCCCCTGGTGGGGGCGGCTCAGCCCCAGCATTTT.

This clonotype has more than one count but fewer than ten. The chain combines TRBV28 with TRBJ2-1, with TRBD2 as a possible D gene (5 bases). The germline V gene encodes CDR1 MDHEN and CDR2 SYDVKM. CDR3 length: 15 residues. The V end was cut by 6 bases, the J end by 3 bases, with 15 bases between. CDR3 coding DNA: TGTGCCAGCAGGCGAGGACCGGGGAGCTACAATGAGCAGTTCTTC. It specifies CASRRGPGSYNEQFF.

The sample holds many counts of this clonotype. The chain carries TRBV5-1 and TRBJ2-1; 12 nucleotides line up with TRBD2. V trimming: 1 base; J trimming: 10 bases; junction bases outside the gene matches: 0. Germline CDR1 reads SGHRS; CDR2 reads YFSETQ. This CDR3 has 13 amino acids. The CDR3 protein is CASSLLAGGEQFF. In DNA form, the CDR3 reads TGCGCCAGCAGCTTGCTAGCGGGAGGGGAGCAGTTCTTC. The entire variable domain, with the rest obtained from reference TRBV5-1 and TRBJ2-1, is as follows: KAGVTQTPRYLIKTRGQQVTLSCSPISGHRSVSWYQQTPGQGLQFLFEYFSETQRNKGNFPGRFSGRQFSNSRSEMNVSTLELGDSALYLCASSLLAGGEQFFGPGTRLTVL.

Note on this clonotype: The junction does not match germline at one end; this may be a read error. As DNA, the CDR3 is TGTGCCAGCACCCAATTGGGCGCCGGGGGAAAAGAGACCCAGTACTTC. Translated, it gives CASTQLGAGGKETQYF. The rearrangement uses TRBV3-1 and TRBJ2-7, with D tentatively TRBD2 (6 bases). The J call may be in error: the DNA end matches TRBJ2-5 better. This CDR3 is built from 16 residues. Looked up from germline, CDR1 is LGHDT and CDR2 is YNNKEL (reference sequence).

This clonotype turned up a few times. This chain uses TRBV6-1 with TRBJ2-1, with 8 bases identical to TRBD2. Germline V gene data show CDR1 as MNHNS and CDR2 as SASEGT. The V and J ends lost 6 bases and 1 base, in that order; junction bases with no gene match: 2. This CDR3 spans 14 amino acids. CDR3: CASRGLDSYNEQFF. The CDR3 coding sequence is TGTGCCAGCAGGGGACTAGATTCCTACAATGAGCAGTTCTTC.

Comments on this clonotype: The junction departs from the called germline gene at one end, perhaps through a read error. J is TRBJ2-5 and V is TRBV6-1, with D perhaps TRBD1 or TRBD2 (5 bases each). The CDR3 is 14 amino acids. Germline V lookup: CDR1 MNHNS, CDR2 SASEGT. The CDR3 sequence is CTSKPGTAIETQYF. Written as DNA, the CDR3 is TGTACCAGCAAGCCCGGGACCGCAATAGAGACCCAGTACTTC.